This entry features one TCR beta chain sequence. Its specificity is not known. This sample was taken from a study of T-cell reconstitution after alpha-beta-depleted transplantation in children. The study, taken as a whole, reports: Reportedly, roughly two months post-transplant, alpha-beta T cells arose from several hundred expanded graft clones. The origin of high day-60 TCRbeta diversity in some patients lay in surviving recipient T cells and thymic progenitors. T-cell counts and diversity at one year following transplant were attributed mainly to newly produced T cells.

For TCRbeta, the library was prepared with unique molecular identifiers. MiXCR, applied by TCRdb to the PCR reads, yields one record per CDR3 protein. The top ten hold over 25% of the sample, which has about 980,000 distinct CDR3 sequences, around 30% seen once. This CDR3 is 16 amino acids long. The V gene end was trimmed by 3 bases and the J gene end by 2 bases; junction bases not matched to a gene: 4. Sequences were derived from PBMCs, mostly from graft donor cells, sampled 360 days after TCRalphabeta/CD19-depleted stem cell transplant. The origin of this receptor is a boy in the first two years of life who had a stem cell transplant for SCID, so the T cells may come from the graft donor. The chain is built from TRBV12-3 or TRBV12-4 and TRBJ2-1; TRBD2 matches at 10 bases. CDR3 region: CASSLPGLAAYNEQFF. The DNA for the CDR3 is TGTGCCAGCAGTTTGCCCGGACTAGCGGCCTACAATGAGCAGTTCTTC.